This record concerns one T cell receptor beta chain sequence. Its antigen is currently unknown. The study ran the assay at deep level. The protocol was immunoSEQ multiplex PCR, while the TCRdb copy is restricted to in-frame clones and leaves out a portion. The data contain hundreds of thousands of clones, 98% of them singletons. The data derive from a study of shared clonotypes between healthy human individuals. Study information: There were three CD4 naive, three CD4 memory, two CD8 naive and one CD8 memory plates per donor. Study observations and caveats: When compared with the clonotypes that were shared by all four sorted-subset donors, the non-shared clonotypes turned out to have lower generation probabilities.

The naive CD8 subset, CD45RO-negative cells positively selected for CCR7, excluded terminally differentiated effector memory CD45RA+ cells. V was clipped by 4 bases and J by 3 bases; unmatched bases: 3. This CDR3 contains 13 residues. Germline values: CDR1 MNHEY, CDR2 SMNVEV (reference sequence). The chain recombines TRBV27 with TRBJ2-7; TRBD2 matches 7 bases. The TCR originated in a man aged 25 to 45 in good health. The specimen sequenced was naive CD8+ T cells sorted from blood. In DNA, the CDR3 is TGTGCCAGCAGTTCGCGGGAGATCTACGAGCAGTACTTC. The encoded protein is CASSSREIYEQYF.